The 7 T cell receptor beta chains reported below all come from one sample, sequenced in a study of low-dose radiotherapy and immunotherapy resistance in tumors. Time point described: before trial treatment. Primers used for first-strand cDNA, a TRAV- and TRBV-specific set, covered both alpha and beta chains. The PCR that amplified TCRs ran for 20 to 25 cycles, relying on a constant-region primer and a V-primer adapter. TCRdb used MiXCR to reprocess the reads, holding one entry per CDR3 protein. This table has 64,000 or so distinct CDR3 sequences, more than 25% appearing once. The source material was PBMCs, sampled before treatment. The receptor source for this set is a male donor with rectosigmoid adenocarcinoma.

V usage is TRBV11-2 and J usage is TRBJ2-3, with D perhaps TRBD2 (6 bases). This CDR3 region has 15 residues. CDR1 is SGHAT and CDR2 is FQNNGV in the germline V gene. Trimming pared 3 bases from V and 4 bases from J, leaving 14 bases between. CDR3 sequence (DNA): TGTGCCAGCAGCTTTTCTGGGGGGATATCAGATACGCAGTATTTT. This codes for CASSFSGGISDTQYF.

This clonotype has at least ten counts. The chain links TRBV12-3 or TRBV12-4 to TRBJ2-1, with TRBD1 matching over 8 bases. With 1 base clipped from V and 4 bases from J, the junction kept 12 bases outside the gene matches. This CDR3 spans 18 amino acids. CDR3 loop: CASSLESSDRGGYNEQFF. CDR3 DNA: TGTGCCAGCAGTTTAGAGAGCTCCGACAGGGGTGGGTACAATGAGCAGTTCTTC.

Ten or more counts support this clonotype. V is TRBV10-3 and J is TRBJ2-7; no reliable D call. The CDR3 covers 11 residues. In germline, CDR1 is ENHRY, CDR2 SYGVKD. Trimming pared 4 bases from V and 3 bases from J, leaving 4 bases between. CDR3 protein: CAISGGYEQYF. The CDR3 DNA sequence: TGTGCCATCAGTGGGGGCTACGAGCAGTACTTC.

This clonotype was observed at least ten times. The chain links TRBV15 to TRBJ1-5; unclear D gene. Germline V gene data show CDR1 as LNHNV and CDR2 as YYDKDF (reference sequence). The V and J ends lost 3 bases and 3 bases respectively, with 12 bases between them. The CDR3 contains 15 residues. The CDR3 DNA reads TGTGCCACCAGCAGGTACCGGGCCTCCAATCAGCCCCAGCATTTT. Protein product: CATSRYRASNQPQHF.

This clonotype was detected many times. A junction end diverges from the germline sequence, so it may reflect a read error. CDR3 protein: CASSQATGLKF. The CDR3 DNA is TGTGCCAGCAGTCAAGCGACAGGCCTGAAGTTC. The rearrangement uses TRBV12-3 or TRBV12-4 and TRBJ1-2, with TRBD1 as a possible D gene (6 bases). The CDR3 runs to 11 residues.

Judged by abundance, this clonotype is medium-sized. The CDR3 nucleotides read TGTGCCAGCAGCACGACAGGGACCGGAACACGAGAGCAGTACTTC. Translation: CASSTTGTGTREQYF. The rearrangement joins TRBV28 to TRBJ2-7; 7 bases map to TRBD1. Germline V gives CDR1 MDHEN, CDR2 SYDVKM. J was trimmed by 7 bases and V by 6 bases; bases with no gene match: 15. The CDR3 has 15 amino acids.

This clonotype was counted many times. V is TRBV7-2 and J is TRBJ2-2; weak D call: TRBD1 (5 bases). Per the germline V gene, CDR1 is SGHTA and CDR2 is FQGNSA. V shed 1 base and J shed 6 bases, with 18 bases lying between them. CDR3 length: 17 residues. The CDR3 DNA follows: TGTGCCAGCAGCTTAGGCCAGTTAAGGGGTCGCGCCGGGGAGCTGTTTTTT. Its protein product is CASSLGQLRGRAGELFF.